This passage covers 24 T cell receptor beta chains from one sample sequenced in a study of blood T cells in healthy people across ages. Then a second PCR, running about 6 to 11 cycles, was carried out with a sample-barcoded 5' primer and a J-beta primer mix. TCRdb called the 5' RACE reads again in MiXCR, with one record for every CDR3 protein. In the table there are roughly 1.6 million distinct CDR3 sequences, 30% to 35% of which are singletons. The sample taken for sequencing was blood. All receptors come from a woman aged 30 to 39 in good health.

About this clonotype itself: A much bigger clone sits one base away, suggesting this may be a read error. The gene calls are TRBV20-1 and TRBJ2-7, with 9 bases that match TRBD2. The CDR3 runs to 13 residues. The germline V gene has CDR1 DFQATT and CDR2 SNEGSKA (reference sequence). CDR3 region: CSAQTSGDYGQYF. CDR3 nucleotides: TGCAGTGCCCAGACTAGCGGAGACTACGGGCAGTACTTC.

This clonotype turned up a few times. The chain combines TRBV7-2 with TRBJ1-2; D is uncertain. From germline, CDR1 is SGHTA and CDR2 FQGNSA. The CDR3 runs 13 residues. Trimming took 1 base from V and 8 from J, leaving 11 bases between them. CDR3 sequence (DNA): TGTGCCAGCAGCTTAGGGTCTCAACTAGGCTACACCTTC. Protein: CASSLGSQLGYTF.

This clonotype was observed a handful of times. This chain joins TRBV6-1 and TRBJ1-5; 8 bases agree with TRBD1. The CDR3 is 16 residues long. Per germline, CDR1 MNHNS and CDR2 SASEGT. The V gene end was trimmed by 6 bases and the J gene end by 1 base; junction bases not matched to a gene: 8. The CDR3 region is CASRPWTGRSNQPQHF. DNA of the CDR3: TGTGCCAGCAGGCCATGGACAGGGAGAAGCAATCAGCCCCAGCATTTT.

This chain joins TRBV3-1 and TRBJ2-7; no definite D call. CDR1 is LGHDT, CDR2 YNNKEL, per germline (reference sequence). V shed 4 bases and J shed 4 bases, with 14 bases lying between them. The CDR3 totals 14 residues. The CDR3 bases are TGTGCCAGCAGCCCCCCTGACCGACCTTACGAGCAGTACTTC. Translated, it gives CASSPPDRPYEQYF.

A word on this clonotype: A much more abundant neighbour one base away suggests this may be a read error. The chain employs TRBV27 and TRBJ2-1; 10 bases are a match to TRBD1. The CDR3 length is 14 residues. CDR1 and CDR2 (germline): MNHEY, SMNVEV (reference sequence). The CDR3 DNA sequence: TGTACCAGCGCAACCGGGACAGGGGTAGGTGAGCAGTTCTTC. Translating gives CTSATGTGVGEQFF.

The V call is TRBV11-2, the J call TRBJ2-5; 9 bases align to TRBD2. The CDR3 loop spans 15 amino acids. The V gene end was trimmed by 5 bases and the J gene end by 4 bases; junction bases not matched to a gene: 8. CDR1 is SGHAT, CDR2 FQNNGV, per germline. CDR3 coding DNA: TGTGCCAGCAGCAGCGGGAGGCCGGGCGGAGAGACCCAGTACTTC. This sequence encodes CASSSGRPGGETQYF. The variable domain in full, with the rest retrieved from reference TRBV11-2 and TRBJ2-5, is EAGVAQSPRYKIIEKRQSVAFWCNPISGHATLYWYQQILGQGPKLLIQFQNNGVVDDSQLPKDRFSAERLKGVDSTLKIQPAKLEDSAVYLCASSSGRPGGETQYFGPGTRLLVL.

This clonotype was seen a few times. The chain couples TRBV2 to TRBJ2-7; 7 positions agree with TRBD2. The CDR3 spans 15 residues. CDR1 and CDR2 (germline): SNHLY, FYNNEI. The junction had 9 bases not matched to a gene; V was cut back by 6 bases and J by 1 base. The chain's CDR3 is CASRWGGAGSYEQYF. Here the CDR3 DNA reads TGTGCCAGCAGATGGGGAGGAGCGGGGTCCTACGAGCAGTACTTC.

Many counts were recorded for this clonotype. J is TRBJ1-2 and V is TRBV20-1; maybe TRBD1 (5 bases). Germline assignment: CDR1 DFQATT and CDR2 SNEGSKA (reference sequence). The CDR3 contains 12 residues. The CDR3 nucleotides read TGCAGCGGCAGCGGGGCGGGATATGGCTACACCTTC. Its protein is CSGSGAGYGYTF.

As to this clonotype: The junction shows a germline mismatch at one end, possibly a read error. This chain joins TRBV5-1 and TRBJ1-1; D remains ambiguous. The germline gives CDR1 SGHRS, CDR2 YFSETQ. The CDR3 totals 14 residues. CDR3 sequence: CASSISTRNTEAFF. CDR3 nucleotide sequence: TGCGCCAGCAGCATATCCACACGGAACACTGAGGCTTTCTTT.

This clonotype came up a few times. The rearrangement joins TRBV7-8 to TRBJ2-1; no firm D call. The CDR3 spans 14 residues. Germline CDR1 and CDR2: SGHVS and FQNEAQ. V was shortened by 4 bases and J by 2 bases, with 9 bases between the two germline ends. The CDR3 sequence: CASSWMGAYNEQFF. The CDR3, as DNA: TGTGCCAGCAGCTGGATGGGCGCCTACAATGAGCAGTTCTTC.

The chain couples TRBV7-2 to TRBJ2-3; possibly TRBD1 for D (6 bases). This CDR3 spans 14 amino acids. Trimming removed 5 bases from V and 6 bases from J, with 15 bases in between. Germline V CDR1 and CDR2: SGHTA, FQGNSA. The CDR3 nucleotides read TGTGCCAGCAGCAAACAGGGTAGAGGGGATACGCAGTATTTT. This encodes CASSKQGRGDTQYF. Using reference TRBV7-2 and TRBJ2-3 for the parts outside the CDR3, the full variable domain is GAGVSQSPSNKVTEKGKDVELRCDPISGHTALYWYRQSLGQGLEFLIYFQGNSAPDKSGLPSDRFSAERTGGSVSTLTIQRTQQEDSAVYLCASSKQGRGDTQYFGPGTRLTVL.

This clonotype was observed many times. CDR3 loop: CSGDVPGYSYNEQFF. CDR3 nucleotide sequence: TGCAGCGGGGATGTGCCGGGATACTCCTACAATGAGCAGTTCTTC. The chain carries TRBV29-1 and TRBJ2-1, with a possible D match to TRBD2 (5 bases). V was pared by 7 bases and J by 0 bases, with 16 bases between. Germline V gene data show CDR1 as SQVTM and CDR2 as ANQGSEA. The CDR3 runs to 15 residues.

This clonotype was seen ten or more times. The V call is TRBV4-2, the J call TRBJ2-1, with TRBD2 matching over 8 bases. This CDR3 is built from 16 residues. After removal of 4 bases from V and 0 bases from J, the junction contained 5 bases not matched to a gene. Germline V gives CDR1 LGHNA, CDR2 YNFKEQ. The DNA for the CDR3 is TGTGCCAGCAGCCGCTACGGGACTAGCTCCTACAATGAGCAGTTCTTC. Amino acids: CASSRYGTSSYNEQFF.

This clonotype has only one observation. A junction end diverges from the germline sequence, so it may reflect a read error. The chain recombines TRBV9 with TRBJ2-1; 10 bases are shared with TRBD2. Germline lookup yields CDR1 SGDLS and CDR2 YYNGEE. The CDR3 extends over 17 amino acids. The CDR3: CACSGGGGGLVKNEQFF. CDR3 DNA: TGTGCCTGCAGCGGGGGGGGAGGCGGGCTAGTTAAGAATGAGCAGTTCTTC.

This clonotype showed up just a few times. V gene TRBV18 combines with J gene TRBJ2-1, with D perhaps TRBD1 (6 bases). CDR1 and CDR2 (germline): KGHSH, LQKENI. The V gene lost 3 bases and the J gene lost 6 bases, with 15 bases spanning the gap. The CDR3 runs 15 residues. The CDR3 spells CASSPTGQSGNEQFF. CDR3 in DNA: TGTGCCAGCTCACCTACAGGGCAGTCGGGCAATGAGCAGTTCTTC.

V gene TRBV30 combines with J gene TRBJ2-5; D is unclear. The CDR3 is made up of 13 amino acids. Germline values: CDR1 GTSNPN, CDR2 SVGIG (reference sequence). The V and J ends lost 0 bases and 2 bases respectively, with 7 bases between them. The CDR3 loop reads CAWSVWEQETQYF. CDR3 bases: TGTGCCTGGAGTGTATGGGAACAAGAGACCCAGTACTTC.

This rearrangement joins TRBV6-1 to TRBJ2-5, with D unresolved. V was clipped by 7 bases and J by 1 base, with 7 bases between them. CDR1 and CDR2 (germline): MNHNS, SASEGT. The CDR3 has 12 residues. The DNA for the CDR3 is TGTGCCAGCACTTATTCCCAAGAGACCCAGTACTTC. Encoded protein: CASTYSQETQYF.

V and J are TRBV28 and TRBJ2-3; 12 bases fit TRBD2. CDR1 and CDR2 from the germline V gene are MDHEN and SYDVKM. The CDR3 runs 16 residues. V shed 6 bases, J shed 0 bases, and the junction held 4 bases outside the gene matches. CDR3 in amino acids: CASRSTSGRSTDTQYF. The CDR3 nucleotides are TGTGCCAGCAGATCGACTAGCGGGAGAAGCACAGATACGCAGTATTTT.

This clonotype was seen a handful of times. The V and J genes are TRBV4-1 and TRBJ1-1; D unresolved. The V gene lost 1 base and the J gene lost 4 bases, with 13 bases spanning the gap. Germline CDR1 is MGHRA and CDR2 is YSYEKL. The CDR3 extends over 15 amino acids. The CDR3 nucleotides are TGCGCCAGCAGCCAAGGACGCCCGCAGGTCACTGAAGCTTTCTTT. This codes for CASSQGRPQVTEAFF.

This clonotype was detected many times. The rearrangement joins TRBV4-1 to TRBJ1-6, with D hard to call. With 2 bases removed from V and 4 bases from J, the gap between germline ends came to 12 bases. This CDR3 comprises 16 residues. Germline CDR1 and CDR2: MGHRA and YSYEKL. The CDR3 loop is CASSQMIGLYNSPLHF. The CDR3 DNA reads as TGCGCCAGCAGCCAAATGATAGGGCTGTATAATTCACCCCTCCACTTT.

This clonotype came up a few times. The V and J genes are TRBV29-1 and TRBJ2-3; 7 positions match TRBD2. Per the germline V gene, CDR1 is SQVTM and CDR2 is ANQGSEA. The CDR3 contains 13 residues. The trim removed 5 bases at V and 4 bases at J, leaving 6 bases unmatched. Written as DNA, the CDR3 is TGCAGCGTTCACAGCGGGGTGCCAGATACGCAGTATTTT. This gives the protein CSVHSGVPDTQYF.

This clonotype has a handful of counts. V and J are TRBV28 and TRBJ2-1; tentatively, D is TRBD1 or TRBD2 (5 bases each). Germline assignment: CDR1 MDHEN and CDR2 SYDVKM. V lost 6 bases to trimming and J lost 1 base, with 13 bases between them. The CDR3 is made up of 15 amino acids. CDR3: CASRGVRGSYNEQFF. CDR3 sequence (DNA): TGTGCCAGCAGGGGGGTGAGGGGATCCTACAATGAGCAGTTCTTC.

About this clonotype: The germline gene is not matched at one end of the junction; a read error may be the cause. V and J are TRBV10-3 and TRBJ2-1, with 11 bases aligning to TRBD2. The CDR3 spans 15 residues. CDR1 and CDR2 from the germline V gene are ENHRY and SYGVKD. CDR3 bases: TGTGCCAGCAGTTTAGCGGGGGGGCTCTTTGATGAGCAGTTCTTC. Translation gives CASSLAGGLFDEQFF.

This chain joins TRBV28 and TRBJ1-4, with unresolved D. This CDR3 spans 14 amino acids. V shed 3 bases and J shed 6 bases, with 11 bases lying between them. Germline V gene sequence: CDR1 MDHEN, CDR2 SYDVKM. CDR3 residues: CASSFGGYDEKLFF. The CDR3, as DNA: TGTGCCAGCAGTTTCGGTGGTTACGATGAAAAACTGTTTTTT. Filled out from reference TRBV28 and TRBJ1-4, the complete variable domain reads DVKVTQSSRYLVKRTGEKVFLECVQDMDHENMFWYRQDPGLGLRLIYFSYDVKMKEKGDIPEGYSVSREKKERFSLILESASTNQTSMYLCASSFGGYDEKLFFGSGTQLSVL.